This T cell receptor (beta chain) was sequenced during a study of blood T cell repertoires in COVID-19. On the study more broadly: From the United States, Italy and Spain came samples of acute and convalescent COVID-19. Sources were T cells, B-cell-depleted T cells, or PBMCs; the material itself was cDNA or gDNA.

The CDR3 totals 16 residues. Germline loops: CDR1 SGHDN, CDR2 FVKESK. V lost 2 bases and J lost 6, with 17 bases in between. Methods used by the authors: Reference gene primer amplification in the assay estimated nucleated cell counts. Assay used: immunoSEQ multiplex PCR; TCRdb lists only in-frame clones, some missing. V, J and clone size are those of that table, while D and trimming were read from the DNA. The profile shows roughly 50,000 clones, roughly 84% of them singletons. The sequence was collected from a man between 65 and 80 years old with acute or convalescent COVID-19. The chain combines TRBV14 with TRBJ2-1; D is perhaps TRBD1 (7 bases). Sequencing used peripheral blood. This chain's CDR3 is CASSQPWQGGGNEQFF. CDR3 in DNA: TGTGCCAGCAGCCAACCCTGGCAGGGGGGAGGCAATGAGCAGTTCTTC.